What follows is one TCR beta chain and its context. Its recognized antigen is unknown. Base qualities are not at hand, and no much larger clone is one base apart. The cysteine opens and the phenylalanine closes a CDR3 of 17 amino acids. Only the CDR3 part of the read is kept: 51 bases, read in frame from the first base. The CDR1 and CDR2 encoded by the germline V gene are SGDLS and YYNGEE. V is shortened by 4 bases, J by 5 bases, and the region joining them spans 25 bases. This sample is part of a study of post-analysis software for immune sequencing data (dated by TCRdb to 2013 to 2016). Describing the broader study: The recorded disease courses included relapsing-remitting, secondary progressive and progressive-relapsing multiple sclerosis, and some patients had no subtype annotation. The multiple sclerosis patient repertoires were compared with about a dozen previously published healthy control repertoires from donors aged about 6 to 26 years. A subset of samples was prepared in parallel using single-end sample barcoding, then pooled and co-amplified after Illumina adapter ligation.

The library was obtained by PCR. Instrument on record: Illumina HiSeq 2500. To reduce PCR and sequencing biases, unique molecular identifiers were incorporated into the TCR beta cDNA libraries. Per 1 to 10 million input T cells, some 500,000 cDNA molecules were obtained, such that each molecule approximated one T cell. The patient libraries were prepared and sequenced with the same protocol used for the earlier healthy control dataset. Samples belonging to the same batch were prepared together, multiplexed and sequenced on a shared HiSeq lane. In the original analysis: Raw barcoded reads were processed with MIGEC, and single-read molecular identifier groups were discarded before consensus assembly and CDR3 extraction. Clonotype tables were post-analysed with VDJtools, normalizing diversity by down-sampling all datasets to the smallest sample size. In repertoire overlap clustering, CDR3 amino acid sequences, but not nucleotide sequences, were matched to correct batch-related cross-sample contamination. TCRdb cleaned the public reads at Q25 with fastp, built clones with MiXCR and kept in-frame beta chains. Merged by CDR3 protein, the rows form single entries marked with the most common genes and DNA. TCRdb, not the original authors, processed these V and J calls. In this sample the table shows more than 450,000 distinct CDR3 sequences, about 40% of which occur a single time. Jointly, the top ten make up under 2% of the sample.

Study-level results and caveats: The multiple sclerosis patient group was slightly younger than the control group. A handful of TRBV segments, including TRBV5-6, TRBV5-1 and TRBV20-1, were significantly more frequent in patients than controls. When samples were clustered directly using the F measure, samples prepared in the same batch co-clustered strongly, which prompted a batch-effect correction. Normalized Chao1 diversity was significantly lower in multiple sclerosis patients than controls, suggesting substantial peripheral T-cell clonal expansion.

To demonstrate the VDJtools post-analysis software, the study profiled TCR beta repertoires from the peripheral blood of 13 young patients with multiple sclerosis. Multiple sclerosis patients were children and adolescents aged 6 to 15 years. The specimen sequenced was blood. The chain joins TRBV9 to TRBJ2-7; a tentative D match to TRBD1 spans 5 bases. The receptor's source is a girl aged 5-17 years with multiple sclerosis. For the CDR3, the sequence is CASSLTWGTPQGNEQYF. The sequenced DNA: TGTGCCAGCAGCCTAACCTGGGGCACACCTCAAGGGAACGAGCAGTACTTC.